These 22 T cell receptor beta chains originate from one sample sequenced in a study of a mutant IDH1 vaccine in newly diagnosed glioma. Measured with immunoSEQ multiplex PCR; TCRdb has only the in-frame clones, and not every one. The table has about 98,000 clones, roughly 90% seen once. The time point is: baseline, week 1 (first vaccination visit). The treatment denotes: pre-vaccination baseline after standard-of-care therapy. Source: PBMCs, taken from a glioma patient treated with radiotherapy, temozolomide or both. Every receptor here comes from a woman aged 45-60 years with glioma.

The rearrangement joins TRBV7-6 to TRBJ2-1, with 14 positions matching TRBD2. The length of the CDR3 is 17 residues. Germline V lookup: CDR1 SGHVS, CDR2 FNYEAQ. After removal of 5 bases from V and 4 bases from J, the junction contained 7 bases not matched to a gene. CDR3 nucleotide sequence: TGTGCCAGCAGCCGTGGAGGACTAGCGGGAGGTTACAATGAGCAGTTCTTC. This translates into CASSRGGLAGGYNEQFF.

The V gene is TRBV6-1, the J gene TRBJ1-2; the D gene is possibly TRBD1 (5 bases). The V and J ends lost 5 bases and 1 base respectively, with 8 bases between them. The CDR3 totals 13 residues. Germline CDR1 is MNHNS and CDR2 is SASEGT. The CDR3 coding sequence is TGTGCCAGCAGTACACAGGATAACTATGGCTACACCTTC. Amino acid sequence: CASSTQDNYGYTF.

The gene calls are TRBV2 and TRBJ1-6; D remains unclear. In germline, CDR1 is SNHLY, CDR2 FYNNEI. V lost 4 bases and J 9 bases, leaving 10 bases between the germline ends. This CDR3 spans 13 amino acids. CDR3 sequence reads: CASSAETGSPLHF. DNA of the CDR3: TGTGCCAGCAGTGCTGAGACGGGTTCACCCCTCCACTTT.

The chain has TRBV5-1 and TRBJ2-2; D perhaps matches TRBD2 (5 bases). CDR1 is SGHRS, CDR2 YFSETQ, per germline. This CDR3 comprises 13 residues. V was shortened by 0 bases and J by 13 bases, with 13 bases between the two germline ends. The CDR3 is CASSLGPSTLLFF. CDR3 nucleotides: TGCGCCAGCAGCTTGGGCCCTAGCACACTGCTGTTTTTT.

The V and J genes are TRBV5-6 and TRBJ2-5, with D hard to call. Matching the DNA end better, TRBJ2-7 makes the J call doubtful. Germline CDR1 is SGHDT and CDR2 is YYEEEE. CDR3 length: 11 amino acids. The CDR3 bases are TGTGCCAGCAGCTCGTTCTACGAGCAGTACTTC. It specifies CASSSFYEQYF.

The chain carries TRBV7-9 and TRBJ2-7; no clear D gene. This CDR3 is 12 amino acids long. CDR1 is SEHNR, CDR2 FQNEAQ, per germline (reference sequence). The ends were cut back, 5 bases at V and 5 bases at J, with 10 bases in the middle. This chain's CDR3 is CASSPRVHEQYF. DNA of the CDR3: TGTGCCAGCAGCCCCAGAGTCCACGAGCAGTACTTC.

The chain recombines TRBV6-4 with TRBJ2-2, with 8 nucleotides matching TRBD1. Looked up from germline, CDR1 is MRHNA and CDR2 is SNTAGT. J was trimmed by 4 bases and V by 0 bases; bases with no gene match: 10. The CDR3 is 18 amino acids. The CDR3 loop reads CASSDSSGTGGITGELFF. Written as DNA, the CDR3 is TGTGCCAGCAGTGACTCGTCGGGAACAGGGGGAATCACCGGGGAGCTGTTTTTT.

CDR3 sequence: CASSPLERGQETQYF. The CDR3 coding sequence is TGTGCCAGCAGTCCGCTGGAGCGGGGCCAAGAGACCCAGTACTTC. The chain is built from TRBV27 and TRBJ2-5, with 7 nucleotides matching TRBD2. Per germline, CDR1 MNHEY and CDR2 SMNVEV (reference sequence). The CDR3 loop spans 15 amino acids. The ends lost 5 bases at V and 1 base at J; junction bases unmatched: 7.

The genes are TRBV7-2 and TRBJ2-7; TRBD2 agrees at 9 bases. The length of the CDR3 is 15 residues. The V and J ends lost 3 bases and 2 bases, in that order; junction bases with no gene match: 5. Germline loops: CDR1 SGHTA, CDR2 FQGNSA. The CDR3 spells CASSFWGLAPYEQYF. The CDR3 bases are TGTGCCAGCAGCTTTTGGGGACTAGCACCCTACGAGCAGTACTTC. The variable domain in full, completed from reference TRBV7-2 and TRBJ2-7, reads GAGVSQSPSNKVTEKGKDVELRCDPISGHTALYWYRQSLGQGLEFLIYFQGNSAPDKSGLPSDRFSAERTGGSVSTLTIQRTQQEDSAVYLCASSFWGLAPYEQYFGPGTRLTVT.

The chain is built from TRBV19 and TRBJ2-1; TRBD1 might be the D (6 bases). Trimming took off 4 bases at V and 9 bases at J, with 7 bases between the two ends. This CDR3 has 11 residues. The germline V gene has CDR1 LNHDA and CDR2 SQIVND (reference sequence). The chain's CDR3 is CASSRGLEQFF. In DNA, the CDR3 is TGTGCCAGTAGTAGGGGGCTTGAGCAGTTCTTC.

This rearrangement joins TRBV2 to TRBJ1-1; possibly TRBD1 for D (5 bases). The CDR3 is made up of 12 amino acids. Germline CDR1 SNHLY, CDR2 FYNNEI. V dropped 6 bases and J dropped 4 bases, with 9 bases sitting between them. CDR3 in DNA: TGTGCCAGCAGGCAGGGCGTCACTGAAGCTTTCTTT. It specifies CASRQGVTEAFF.

This CDR3 reads CASSESLQSTDTQYF. The CDR3 DNA is TGCGCCAGCAGTGAGTCATTACAGAGCACAGATACGCAGTATTTT. V usage is TRBV10-1 and J usage is TRBJ2-3; D uncertain. The CDR3 runs 15 residues. Germline CDR1 reads WNHNN; CDR2 reads SYGVQD (reference sequence). V lost 0 bases to trimming and J lost 0 bases, with 7 bases between them.

The CDR3 spells CASSLDLDRADTQYF. CDR3 DNA sequence: TGTGCCAGCAGCCTCGACCTGGACAGGGCAGATACGCAGTATTTT. V is TRBV7-3 and J is TRBJ2-3, with TRBD1 matching 8 bases. V was pared by 5 bases and J by 4 bases, with 8 bases of the junction left unmatched. The CDR3 spans 15 residues. The germline CDR1 and CDR2 sequences are SGHTA and FQGTGA.

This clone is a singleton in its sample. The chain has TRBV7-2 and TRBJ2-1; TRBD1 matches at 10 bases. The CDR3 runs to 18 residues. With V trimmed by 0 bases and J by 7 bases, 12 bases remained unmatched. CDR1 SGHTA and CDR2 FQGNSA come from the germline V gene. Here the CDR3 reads CASSLAFRRQGAGNEQFF. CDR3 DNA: TGTGCCAGCAGCTTAGCTTTTCGTCGACAGGGGGCAGGGAATGAGCAGTTCTTC. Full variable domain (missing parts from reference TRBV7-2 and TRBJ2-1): GAGVSQSPSNKVTEKGKDVELRCDPISGHTALYWYRQSLGQGLEFLIYFQGNSAPDKSGLPSDRFSAERTGGSVSTLTIQRTQQEDSAVYLCASSLAFRRQGAGNEQFFGPGTRLTVL.

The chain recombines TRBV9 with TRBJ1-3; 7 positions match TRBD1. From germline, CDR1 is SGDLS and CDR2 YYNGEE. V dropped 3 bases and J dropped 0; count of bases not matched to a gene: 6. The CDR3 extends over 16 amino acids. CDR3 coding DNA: TGTGCCAGCAGCGAGGGACAGCGAGCCTCTGGAAACACCATATATTTT. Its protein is CASSEGQRASGNTIYF.

The CDR3 DNA reads as TGTGCCAGCTCAGTATCCAGGAATGAGCAGTTCTTC. As protein: CASSVSRNEQFF. This chain joins TRBV18 and TRBJ2-1; D not resolved. The CDR3 runs to 12 residues. Per the germline V gene, CDR1 is KGHSH and CDR2 is LQKENI. V was pared by 5 bases and J by 7 bases, with 9 bases between.

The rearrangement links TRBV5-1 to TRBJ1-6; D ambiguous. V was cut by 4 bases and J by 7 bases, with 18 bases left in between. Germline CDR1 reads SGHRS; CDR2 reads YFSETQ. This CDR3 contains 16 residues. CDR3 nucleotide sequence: TGCGCCAGCAGCCGGGCGGACCTGACGCGGAATTCACCCCTCCACTTT. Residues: CASSRADLTRNSPLHF.

The CDR3 DNA reads TGTGCCAGCAGCTTAATGGGCAGCAATCAGCCCCAGCATTTT. This gives the protein CASSLMGSNQPQHF. The gene calls are TRBV27 and TRBJ1-5, with no clear D. The CDR3 consists of 14 residues. Germline V gene sequence: CDR1 MNHEY, CDR2 SMNVEV (reference sequence). V lost 6 bases and J lost 1, with 10 bases in between.

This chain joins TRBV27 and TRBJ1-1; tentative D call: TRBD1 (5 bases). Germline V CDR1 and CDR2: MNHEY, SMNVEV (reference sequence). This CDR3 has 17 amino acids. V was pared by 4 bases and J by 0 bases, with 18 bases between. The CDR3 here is CASSSLRTGGMNTEAFF. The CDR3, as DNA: TGTGCCAGCAGTTCCCTTAGGACGGGGGGTATGAACACTGAAGCTTTCTTT.

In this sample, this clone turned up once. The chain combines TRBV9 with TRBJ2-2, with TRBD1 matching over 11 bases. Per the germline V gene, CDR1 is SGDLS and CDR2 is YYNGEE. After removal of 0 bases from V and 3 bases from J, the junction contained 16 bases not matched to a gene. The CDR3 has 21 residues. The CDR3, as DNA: TGTGCCAGCAGCGTAGCTCGGGCGGACAGGGGGCAGCGGTGGGACACCGGGGAGCTGTTTTTT. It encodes CASSVARADRGQRWDTGELFF. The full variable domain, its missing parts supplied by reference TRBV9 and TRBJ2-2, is DSGVTQTPKHLITATGQRVTLRCSPRSGDLSVYWYQQSLDQGLQFLIQYYNGEERAKGNILERFSAQQFPDLHSELNLSSLELGDSALYFCASSVARADRGQRWDTGELFFGEGSRLTVL.

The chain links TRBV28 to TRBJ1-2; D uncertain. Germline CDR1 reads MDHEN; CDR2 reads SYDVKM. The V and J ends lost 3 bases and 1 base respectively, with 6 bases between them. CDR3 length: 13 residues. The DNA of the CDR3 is TGTGCCAGCAGTTTCCACAGTAACTATGGCTACACCTTC. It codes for CASSFHSNYGYTF.

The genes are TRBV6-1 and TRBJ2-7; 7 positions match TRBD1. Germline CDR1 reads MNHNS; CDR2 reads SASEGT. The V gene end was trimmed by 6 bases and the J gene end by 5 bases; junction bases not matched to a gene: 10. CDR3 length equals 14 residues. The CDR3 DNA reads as TGTGCCAGCAGGGTCACAGGGGAGAGGAACGAGCAGTACTTC. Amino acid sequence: CASRVTGERNEQYF.